This TCR beta chain was obtained from a study of cytomegalovirus exposure and HLA in healthy donors. This CDR3 has 17 residues. Germline V gene lookup returns CDR1 LGHNA and CDR2 YNFKEQ. Losses at the gene ends were 0 bases for V and 7 bases for J; bases not matched to a gene: 11. PCR amplification relied on 60 Vbeta primers (plus 13 Jbeta primers). TCRdb's table, derived via immunoSEQ multiplex PCR, lists solely in-frame clones and lacks some. The table shows roughly 150,000 clones, with about two thirds occurring only once. Whole-study results and caveats: In an earlier analysis, about 90% or about 30%: the productive usage of most TCR beta V segments. Apparent HLA restriction characterized most CMV-associated TCR beta chains in a later analysis. Apart from CMV serostatus, no immune exposure information was available. By HLA locus, TCR association rates varied in a later analysis, with DRB1 showing the most and HLA-C the fewest.

With respect to this clone: Its antigen is undetermined.

V usage is TRBV4-2 and J usage is TRBJ2-1; TRBD2 aligns across 8 bases. The sequencing input was PBMCs. This clonotype originated in a man aged 25 to 40 in good health and CMV-seropositive. The CDR3 sequence: CASSQDFDGRAGNEQFF. CDR3 DNA sequence: TGTGCCAGCAGCCAAGATTTTGACGGGAGGGCCGGGAATGAGCAGTTCTTC.